A selection of T cell receptor beta chains follows, all from one sample in a study of control samples from healthy donors and cancer patients. Profiled with immunoSEQ multiplex PCR; TCRdb holds only in-frame clones, not every one. The sample has tens of thousands of clones, 91% seen once. The sequenced sample consisted of blood. The origin of the receptors is a man aged 30 to 39 in good health. The CDR3 runs from the conserved cysteine through the conserved F or W. A D gene is named only where the DNA matches it firmly.

v_gene	d_gene	j_gene	CDR3aa
TRBV7-2	TRBD2	TRBJ2-3	CASSDTPHLAAGTDTQYF
TRBV7-3	.	TRBJ1-1	CASSNSREEAFF
TRBV5-1	TRBD1	TRBJ1-5	CASSLAHRGNQPQHF
TRBV9	TRBD1	TRBJ1-3	CASSVSGTGLGNTIYF
TRBV28	.	TRBJ2-7	CASSPWGAPTYEQYF
TRBV10-1	.	TRBJ2-3	CASSDRTDRRTDTQYF
TRBV5-1	TRBD1	TRBJ2-2	CASSPTRTGGTGELFF
TRBV24-1	TRBD2	TRBJ2-5	CATSEWSGGARETQYF
TRBV7-6	TRBD2	TRBJ2-1	CASSPEPIGLAGDNEQFF
TRBV2	.	TRBJ1-1	CAINIRDHNTEAFF
TRBV6-5	TRBD1	TRBJ2-7	CASLIRQGPYEQYF
TRBV20-1	.	TRBJ2-3	CSASWLSTDTQYF
TRBV30	TRBD2	TRBJ2-7	CAWSRQGSGGYEQYF
TRBV18	.	TRBJ2-3	CASSRTVTDTQYF
TRBV7-9	TRBD2	TRBJ2-7	CASSLASGGVYEQYF
TRBV30	.	TRBJ2-7	CAWGVYYEQYF
TRBV5-4	TRBD1	TRBJ2-5	CASSSLWTGSGTQYF
TRBV30	TRBD1	TRBJ2-7	CAWGTGYEQYF
TRBV5-4	.	TRBJ2-1	CASSLPGGVDYNEQFF
TRBV6-4	.	TRBJ2-5	CASSVQFGETQYF
TRBV24-1	TRBD1	TRBJ1-1	CATSASQGIWTEAFF
TRBV12-3/TRBV12-4	.	TRBJ1-5	CASGRQFNQPQHF
TRBV5-4	.	TRBJ2-7	CASSLGPFGEQYF
TRBV13	.	TRBJ2-3	CASSFGGSTDTQYF
TRBV30	.	TRBJ1-1	CAWTKTTLEAFF
TRBV19	.	TRBJ2-4	CASSIRDLNIQYF
TRBV7-3	TRBD1	TRBJ1-2	CASSPGQGAYGYTF
TRBV9	.	TRBJ2-1	CASSPHRENEQFF
TRBV30	.	TRBJ2-5	CAWERTVQETQYF
TRBV15	.	TRBJ1-2	CATSRDNSNYGYTF
TRBV24-1	.	TRBJ2-2	CATSDGRRLTRELFF
TRBV25-1	.	TRBJ1-3	CASSETLSGNTIYF
TRBV3-1/TRBV3-2	.	TRBJ2-6	CASSQERSISGANVLTF
TRBV29-1	.	TRBJ2-4	CSVESSDIQYF
TRBV2	.	TRBJ1-4	CASSPTGNEKLFF
TRBV4-3	.	TRBJ2-5	CASSLFGGAVETQYF
TRBV27	.	TRBJ2-2	CATDSGTSGTGELFF